This T cell receptor (beta chain) was captured by sequencing in a study of monozygotic twins with inflammatory bowel disease. This CDR3 is 17 amino acids long. Looked up from germline, CDR1 is LGHNA and CDR2 is YNFKEQ. TCRdb reworked the 5' RACE reads into one entry per CDR3 protein, no DNA. There are approximately 150,000 distinct CDR3 sequences in the sample, with roughly 2.5% held by the top ten. Input material: blood. J is TRBJ2-5 and V is TRBV4-2; absent DNA, TCRdb's TRBD2 call cannot be checked. The origin of this receptor is a human donor with ulcerative colitis or Crohn's disease, or a healthy co-twin of an affected twin (not recorded which). Here the CDR3 reads CASSQVPSGAYQETQYF.